The rows below give T cell receptor beta chains drawn from one sample of a study of CD8 T cells in Susac syndrome. TCRdb independently ran MiXCR on the immunoSEQ multiplex PCR reads; one entry per CDR3 protein. The data contain 180,000 or so distinct CDR3 sequences, about 93% of them singletons. The specimen sequenced was CD4+ T cells from PBMCs. These receptors all stem from a human donor in good health. The conserved cysteine and the conserved F or W are not part of the CDR3 here.

CDR3	V	J
ASSFLSRGIHEQY	TRBV6-1	TRBJ2-7
ASSSVRGASETQY	TRBV7-2	TRBJ2-5
ASSDGQGGEQY	TRBV11-1	TRBJ2-7
ASSLEVSGYT	TRBV7-2	TRBJ1-2
ASSQGRRSPLH	TRBV3-1	TRBJ1-6
SVLLGGGPSEQY	TRBV29-1	TRBJ2-7
ASSQFSSSYEQY	TRBV3-1	TRBJ2-7
ASTPERGTAEAF	TRBV7-2	TRBJ1-1
SAITGGAPGTEAF	TRBV20-1	TRBJ1-1
ASSFYGQTASGANVLT	TRBV12-3/TRBV12-4	TRBJ2-6
ASSLGTARGQEQF	TRBV7-9	TRBJ2-1
ASSETGSIYGYT	TRBV7-8	TRBJ1-2
ASSLNRDGSPLH	TRBV12-3/TRBV12-4	TRBJ1-6
SARAGQSIDGYT	TRBV20-1	TRBJ1-2
SVRQGADTQY	TRBV29-1	TRBJ2-3
ASSLTPGLDTQY	TRBV28	TRBJ2-3
ASSFFGQQETQY	TRBV7-2	TRBJ2-5
SARDLIRGDQETQY	TRBV20-1	TRBJ2-5
ASSYQGNNEQF	TRBV6-2/TRBV6-3	TRBJ2-1
ASSRDRAGYT	TRBV14	TRBJ1-2
ASSQGLSGELF	TRBV3-1	TRBJ2-2
ASSWEGTGTEAF	TRBV7-2	TRBJ1-1